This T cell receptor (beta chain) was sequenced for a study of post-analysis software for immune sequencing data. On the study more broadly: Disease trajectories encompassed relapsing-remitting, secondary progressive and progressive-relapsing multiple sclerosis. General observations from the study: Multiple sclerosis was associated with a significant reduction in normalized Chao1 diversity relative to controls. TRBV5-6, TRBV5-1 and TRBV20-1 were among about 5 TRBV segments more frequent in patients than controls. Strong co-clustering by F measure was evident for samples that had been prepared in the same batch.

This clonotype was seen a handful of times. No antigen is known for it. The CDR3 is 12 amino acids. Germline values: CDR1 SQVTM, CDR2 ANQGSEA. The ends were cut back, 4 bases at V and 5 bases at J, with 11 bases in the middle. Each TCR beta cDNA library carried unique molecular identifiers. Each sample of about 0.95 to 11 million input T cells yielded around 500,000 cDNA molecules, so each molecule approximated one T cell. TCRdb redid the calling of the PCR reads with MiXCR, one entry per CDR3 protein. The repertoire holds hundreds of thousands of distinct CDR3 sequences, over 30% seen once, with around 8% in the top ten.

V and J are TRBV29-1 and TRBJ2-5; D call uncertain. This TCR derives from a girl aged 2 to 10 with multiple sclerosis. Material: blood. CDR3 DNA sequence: TGCAGCGTTGCGGTAGCAGTGGAGACCCAGTACTTC. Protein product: CSVAVAVETQYF.